The next 22 T cell receptor beta chains were all read from a single sample in a study of tumor and adjacent non-tumor tissue in lung cancer. TCRbeta libraries were built with three rounds of nested PCR, modified from ARM-PCR. Using its own MiXCR run on the multiplex PCR reads, TCRdb lists one record per CDR3 protein. The repertoire holds roughly 200,000 distinct CDR3 sequences, with 70% to 75% as singletons. The template was RNA from unsorted bulk tissue. The sequenced sample consisted of lung tumor tissue. Source of these receptors: a man aged 55-75 years with non-small cell lung cancer.

In this sample, this clonotype turned up a few times. A much larger clone sits a single nucleotide away, making a read error possible. V and J are TRBV11-3 and TRBJ1-1, with a possible D match to TRBD1 (5 bases). This CDR3 region has 14 residues. Germline CDR1 and CDR2: SGHNT and YENEEA. CDR3 sequence reads: CVSSLEGREYEAFF. The CDR3 bases are TGTGTCAGCAGCTTAGAAGGCAGGGAGTATGAAGCTTTCTTT.

The genes are TRBV5-6 and TRBJ2-1, with unresolved D. CDR3 length: 12 residues. Germline V CDR1 and CDR2: SGHDT, YYEEEE. Trimming pared 8 bases from V and 3 bases from J, leaving 9 bases between. The CDR3 here is CARCLFYNEQFF. For the CDR3, the DNA is TGTGCCAGATGCTTGTTCTACAATGAGCAGTTCTTC.

A remark on this clonotype: A much larger clone lies one base from this, so it may be a read error. The V call is TRBV5-6, the J call TRBJ1-4; D unclear. Germline lookup yields CDR1 SGHDT and CDR2 YYEEEE. This CDR3 is built from 14 residues. This chain's CDR3 is CASSLVNIGEKLSF. The CDR3 coding sequence is TGTGCCAGCAGCTTGGTGAATATTGGTGAAAAACTGTCTTTT. Complete variable domain (other parts from reference TRBV5-6 and TRBJ1-4): DAGVTQSPTHLIKTRGQQVTLRCSPKSGHDTVSWYQQALGQGPQFIFQYYEEEERQRGNFPDRFSGHQFPNYSSELNVNALLLGDSALYLCASSLVNIGEKLSFGSGTQLSVL.

Comments on this clonotype: Since a much larger clone is just one base distant, this may be a read error. The chain carries TRBV12-3 or TRBV12-4 and TRBJ2-5, with D possibly being TRBD2 (5 bases). The CDR3 consists of 16 residues. V was pared by 6 bases and J by 2 bases, with 19 bases between. CDR3 loop: CASSPVRVSRQETQYF. The DNA of the CDR3 is TGTGCCAGCAGCCCCGTGCGGGTTAGTCGGCAAGAGACCCAGTACTTC.

The count of this clonotype is one. The conserved closing phenylalanine or tryptophan is absent in this CDR3, likely reflecting a read error. The CDR3 spells CASSFPDRVETQYS. The CDR3 nucleotides read TGTGCCAGCAGTTTCCCAGACAGGGTCGAGACCCAGTACTCC. The chain carries TRBV28 and TRBJ2-5; TRBD1 matches at 7 bases. This CDR3 region has 14 residues. V shed 3 bases, J shed 5 bases, and the junction held 6 bases outside the gene matches. The germline V gene has CDR1 MDHEN and CDR2 SYDVKM.

This clonotype appeared a single time. Sequence at one end of the junction differs from germline and may be a read error. The chain carries TRBV6-1 and TRBJ2-3; D possibly matches TRBD1 or TRBD2 (6 bases each). The CDR3 length is 18 residues. CDR1 is MNHNS and CDR2 is SASEGT in the germline V gene. The CDR3 protein is CASSEALGSGARADTQYF. The CDR3 coding sequence is TGTGCTAGCAGTGAAGCCTTAGGTTCGGGGGCCCGGGCGGATACGCAGTATTTT.

V and J are TRBV10-1 and TRBJ2-7; D possibly matches TRBD1 or TRBD2 (5 bases each). Germline CDR1 is WNHNN and CDR2 is SYGVQD (reference sequence). Trimming shortened V by 3 bases and J by 1 base, and 13 bases separated the two germline ends. The CDR3 is 15 residues long. CDR3 DNA: TGCGCCAGCAGTGATTTTTTTGGGGGTTCCTACGAGCAGTACTTC. Translating gives CASSDFFGGSYEQYF.

This clonotype has only one observation. One end of the junction fails to match germline, which may point to a read error. J is TRBJ1-1 and V is TRBV4-1; possibly TRBD1 for D (5 bases). CDR3 size: 14 residues. CDR1 MGHRA and CDR2 YSYEKL come from the germline V gene. The CDR3 nucleotides are TGCGCCAGCAGCCAAGCTGGGGGGGGGACTGAAACTTTCTTT. Protein product: CASSQAGGGTETFF.

This clonotype was detected only once. The gene calls are TRBV20-1 and TRBJ1-1, with D unclear. From germline, CDR1 is DFQATT and CDR2 SNEGSKA (reference sequence). The CDR3 consists of 14 residues. The V gene lost 1 base and the J gene lost 10 bases, with 19 bases spanning the gap. The CDR3 nucleotides are TGCAGTGCTAGAGGGTCTATGAGAGCGGAGGCAGCTTTCTTT. Translated: CSARGSMRAEAAFF.

V usage is TRBV6-1 and J usage is TRBJ1-1, with 11 bases matching TRBD1. Germline V CDR1 and CDR2: MNHNS, SASEGT. The trim removed 6 bases at V and 10 bases at J, leaving 10 bases unmatched. The length of the CDR3 is 14 residues. CDR3 bases: TGTGCCAGCAGCCACCGGGACAGGGGGATGTCAGCTTTCTTT. Translation gives CASSHRDRGMSAFF.

The chain is built from TRBV20-1 and TRBJ1-5; 8 bases are shared with TRBD1. Trimming at V came to 5 bases and at J to 5 bases, leaving 8 bases not matched to a gene. CDR3 size: 14 residues. CDR1 is DFQATT, CDR2 SNEGSKA, per germline (reference sequence). CDR3 sequence (DNA): TGCAGTGCTCCAGGGGGCTCGAGCGATCAGCCCCAGCATTTT. Its protein is CSAPGGSSDQPQHF.

This clonotype was found once. The junction differs from germline at one of its ends, possibly a read error. The chain carries TRBV12-3 or TRBV12-4 and TRBJ2-3, with D possibly being TRBD1 (6 bases). This CDR3 is 17 amino acids long. The CDR3: CSSTQRGLEIDGDMQYF. The DNA for the CDR3 is TGTTCCAGCACCCAAAGGGGGTTAGAAATTGATGGAGATATGCAGTATTTT.

In its sample, this clonotype was seen a few times. A much larger clone sits a single nucleotide away, making a read error possible. The J gene is TRBJ2-5, the V gene TRBV20-1, with 7 bases lining up with TRBD1. CDR3 length: 15 amino acids. Germline CDR1 is DFQATT and CDR2 is SNEGSKA (reference sequence). The CDR3 loop reads CNARPMTGLGETQYF. The DNA of the CDR3 is TGCAATGCTAGACCCATGACAGGGTTGGGCGAGACCCAGTACTTC.

A few counts support this clonotype. This could be a read error, since a much larger clone is one nucleotide away. The chain has TRBV20-1 and TRBJ2-3; possibly TRBD2 for D (5 bases). V was clipped by 5 bases and J by 4 bases, with 10 bases between them. This CDR3 is 12 amino acids long. Germline V CDR1 and CDR2: DFQATT, SNEGSKA (reference sequence). The CDR3 DNA reads TGCAGTGCTCTCACGAGGGCAGATACGCAGTATTTT. Translation: CSALTRADTQYF.

Worth noting for this clonotype: The junction differs from germline at one of its ends, possibly a read error. The chain has TRBV11-3 and TRBJ2-7; the D gene is possibly TRBD1 (5 bases). Per germline, CDR1 SGHNT and CDR2 YENEEA. This CDR3 has 15 amino acids. The CDR3 loop reads CVSNQSGAGHYEQYF. DNA of the CDR3: TGTGTCAGCAACCAATCCGGCGCAGGGCACTACGAGCAGTACTTC.

As concerns this clonotype: This clone may be a read error of a much larger clone one base away. CDR3 sequence reads: CSVLKNTEAFF. CDR3 coding DNA: TGCAGCGTTCTCAAGAACACTGAAGCTTTCTTT. The chain has TRBV29-1 and TRBJ1-1; D is unclear. CDR3 length: 11 amino acids. Trimming stripped 5 bases from V and 1 base from J, with 5 bases between. Germline V lookup: CDR1 SQVTM, CDR2 ANQGSEA.

Concerning this clonotype: Relative to the germline gene, one junction end is altered; a read error may explain this. J is TRBJ1-5 and V is TRBV20-1; D gene ambiguous. Germline V lookup: CDR1 DFQATT, CDR2 SNEGSKA (reference sequence). This CDR3 has 14 residues. CDR3 coding DNA: TGCAGTGCTAGAGACGGTTATAGCAATCAGCCCAAGCATTTT. Protein product: CSARDGYSNQPKHF.

Concerning this clonotype itself: One end of the junction is discordant with germline, which a read error may explain. V gene TRBV2 combines with J gene TRBJ2-1, with no clear D. The CDR3 is made up of 15 amino acids. Germline V lookup: CDR1 SNHLY, CDR2 FYNNEI. The CDR3 is CASSEPYYTYNEQFF. In nucleotides, the CDR3 is TGTGCCAGTAGTGAACCGTACTATACCTACAATGAGCAGTTCTTC. Full variable domain (missing parts from reference TRBV2 and TRBJ2-1): EPEVTQTPSHQVTQMGQEVILRCVPISNHLYFYWYRQILGQKVEFLVSFYNNEISEKSEIFDDQFSVERPDGSNFTLKIRSTKLEDSAMYFCASSEPYYTYNEQFFGPGTRLTVL.

At least ten counts were recorded for this clonotype. The genes are TRBV4-2 and TRBJ2-5; D is perhaps TRBD1 or TRBD2 (5 bases each). CDR3 length: 15 residues. Looked up from germline, CDR1 is LGHNA and CDR2 is YNFKEQ. Trimming stripped 0 bases from V and 3 bases from J, with 11 bases between. CDR3 bases: TGTGCCAGCAGCCAAGATTGGGGGAAAGAAGAGACCCAGTACTTC. It translates to CASSQDWGKEETQYF.

As concerns this clonotype: A much larger clone differs by one base, so this may be a read error. This chain joins TRBV6-6 and TRBJ2-7, with TRBD1 as a possible D gene (6 bases). The CDR3 contains 16 residues. Germline CDR1 and CDR2: MNHNY and SVGAGI (reference sequence). The CDR3: CARSDKQGPPPYEQYF. For the CDR3, the DNA is TGTGCCCGCAGTGACAAACAGGGCCCTCCGCCATACGAGCAGTACTTC.

This chain links TRBV11-3 with TRBJ2-7; D possibly corresponds to TRBD1 (8 bases). With 6 bases removed from V and 4 bases from J, the gap between germline ends came to 25 bases. CDR3 length: 17 residues. The germline CDR1 and CDR2 sequences are SGHNT and YENEEA. In nucleotides, the CDR3 is TGTGCCAGCAGTCCAGGGGGGACCGGACAGGGACTATACGAGCAGTACTTC. As protein: CASSPGGTGQGLYEQYF. The whole variable domain, filled in from reference TRBV11-3 and TRBJ2-7, reads EAGVVQSPRYKIIEKKQPVAFWCNPISGHNTLYWYLQNLGQGPELLIRYENEEAVDDSQLPKDRFSAERLKGVDSTLKIQPAELGDSAVYLCASSPGGTGQGLYEQYFGPGTRLTVT.

The table lists this clonotype with a few counts. A much larger clone differs from this one at a single base, so this may be a read error. J is TRBJ1-2 and V is TRBV29-1; D is perhaps TRBD1 (6 bases). The CDR3 length is 11 residues. Germline assignment: CDR1 SQVTM and CDR2 ANQGSEA. The CDR3 nucleotides read TGCAGCCTATGGGACATAAATGGCTACATCTTC. This sequence encodes CSLWDINGYIF.